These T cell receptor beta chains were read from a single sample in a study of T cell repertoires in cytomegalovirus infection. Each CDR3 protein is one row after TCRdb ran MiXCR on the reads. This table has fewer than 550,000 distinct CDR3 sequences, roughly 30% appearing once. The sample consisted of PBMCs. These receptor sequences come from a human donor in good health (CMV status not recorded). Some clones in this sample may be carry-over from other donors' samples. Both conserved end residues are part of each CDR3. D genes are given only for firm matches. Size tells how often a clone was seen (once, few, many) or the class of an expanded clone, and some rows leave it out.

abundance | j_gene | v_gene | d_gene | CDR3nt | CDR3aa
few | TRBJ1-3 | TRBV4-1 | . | TGCGCCAGCAGCCAAGTTGAAGGGTTCGGTGGAAACACCATATATTTT | CASSQVEGFGGNTIYF
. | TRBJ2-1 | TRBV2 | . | TGTGCCAGCAGTGATTGGGGGGGCGCGGAGGACAATGAGCAGTTCTTC | CASSDWGGAEDNEQFF
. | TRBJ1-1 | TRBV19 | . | TGTGCCAGTAGTCCCAAGCTCGGACAGAACACTGAAGCTTTCTTT | CASSPKLGQNTEAFF
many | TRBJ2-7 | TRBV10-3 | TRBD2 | TGTGCCATCAGTGAACTAGCGGGGGGGATCTCCTACGAGCAGTACTTC | CAISELAGGISYEQYF
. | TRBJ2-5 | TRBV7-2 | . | TGTGCCAGCAGCCAGGTCGCCCTCGCGCGCCAGACGGAGACCCAGTACTTC | CASSQVALARQTETQYF
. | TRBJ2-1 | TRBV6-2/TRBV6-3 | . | TGTGCCAGCAACGGGGCGCAGCCCAATGAGCAGTTCTTC | CASNGAQPNEQFF
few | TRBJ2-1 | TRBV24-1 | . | TGTGCCACCAGTGACTCGACTTCCAGGGGATACTACAATGAGCAGTTCTTC | CATSDSTSRGYYNEQFF
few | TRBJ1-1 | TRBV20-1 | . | TGCAGTGCTACTCCAGTCCTGACGAACACTGAAGCTTTCTTT | CSATPVLTNTEAFF
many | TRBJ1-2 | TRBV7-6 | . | TGTGCCAGCAGCTTGAGGTCTGGCCCTGGCTACACCTTC | CASSLRSGPGYTF
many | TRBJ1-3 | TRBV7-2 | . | TGTGCCAGCAGCTTAGAGATAAGCTCTGGAAACACCATATATTTT | CASSLEISSGNTIYF
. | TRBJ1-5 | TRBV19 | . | TGTGCCAGTCGGGAGGAAGGCCCCGGACCGTATAGCAATCAGCCCCAGCATTTT | CASREEGPGPYSNQPQHF
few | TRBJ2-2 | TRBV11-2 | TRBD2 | TGTGCCAGCAGCATGCAGCGGGGGGGCACCGGGGAGCTGTTTTTT | CASSMQRGGTGELFF
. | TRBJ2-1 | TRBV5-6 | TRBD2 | TGTGCCAGCAGCTTGGGTCCCAGCGGGGGGCCCTCTCGACACAATGAGCAGTTCTTC | CASSLGPSGGPSRHNEQFF
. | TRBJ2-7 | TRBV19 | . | TGTGCCAGCTCACCTAGGGGCAGGGGCCCCTTCCAGCAGTACTTC | CASSPRGRGPFQQYF
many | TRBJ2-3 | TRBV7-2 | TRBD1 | TGTGCCAGCAGCCCCCGACGACAGGGGTTAACAGATACGCAGTATTTT | CASSPRRQGLTDTQYF
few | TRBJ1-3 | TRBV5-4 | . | TGTGCCAGCAGCTTGGACCTTCACTCTGGAAACACCATATATTTT | CASSLDLHSGNTIYF
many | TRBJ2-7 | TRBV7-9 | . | TGTGCCAGCAGCTTTGGCCCCAGCTCCTACGAGCAGTACTTC | CASSFGPSSYEQYF
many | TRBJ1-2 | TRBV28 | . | TGTGCCAGCAGTTTGCAGGGATCCTATGGCTACACCTTC | CASSLQGSYGYTF
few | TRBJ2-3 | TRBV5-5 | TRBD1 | TGTGCCAGCAGCCTCCGAACGGGACAGGGGAAAGCAGATACGCAGTATTTT | CASSLRTGQGKADTQYF